Below, 31 T cell receptor beta chains from the same sample are listed, as sequenced in a study of Ad26.COV2.S vaccination and SARS-CoV-2 variants. Using immunoSEQ multiplex PCR, the repertoire was profiled, and TCRdb retains in-frame clones only, with some absent. The sample shows around 300,000 clones, around 89% of them seen only once. Treatment of the sample: about 20 received Ad26.COV2.S at low or high dose, single or two shots; 5 received placebo; per-sample allocation not given. All samples were drawn on day 63, counting from the first vaccine or placebo injection. The source material was peripheral blood, sampled in a trial of Ad26.COV2.S vaccine versus placebo. The source of these receptors is a person between 18 and 65 years old who received the Ad26.COV2.S COVID-19 vaccine or a placebo.

CDR3 nucleotides: TGTGCCAGCAGTTTTTTAGGGGGCGGTGGCTACACCTTC. This translates into CASSFLGGGGYTF. The chain carries TRBV27 and TRBJ1-2; 7 bases match TRBD1. CDR1 is MNHEY, CDR2 SMNVEV, per germline (reference sequence). The CDR3 covers 13 residues. V lost 3 bases, J lost 7 bases, and 5 bases stayed unmatched.

The chain employs TRBV9 and TRBJ1-3; maybe TRBD1 (5 bases). CDR1 and CDR2 (germline): SGDLS, YYNGEE. CDR3 length equals 15 residues. Trimming removed 1 base at V and 0 bases at J, with 8 bases between. The CDR3 here is CASSVSGTSGNTIYF. The CDR3 DNA follows: TGTGCCAGCAGCGTATCTGGGACCTCTGGAAACACCATATATTTT.

This chain joins TRBV5-5 and TRBJ1-4, with D perhaps TRBD1 (5 bases). With 2 bases removed from V and 10 bases from J, the gap between germline ends came to 18 bases. There are 15 residues in the CDR3. Germline CDR1 is SGHKS and CDR2 is YYEKEE (reference sequence). The CDR3 spells CASSFREAAGRKLFF. Written as DNA, the CDR3 is TGTGCCAGCAGCTTCAGGGAGGCCGCAGGCCGAAAACTGTTTTTT.

The chain uses TRBV7-9 and TRBJ1-3, with 9 positions matching TRBD1. V shed 5 bases and J 0 bases; nucleotides not matched to a gene: 8. The CDR3 spans 17 residues. In germline, CDR1 is SEHNR, CDR2 FQNEAQ (reference sequence). CDR3 region: CASSKRDRDSSGNTIYF. CDR3 nucleotides: TGTGCCAGCAGCAAGAGGGACAGGGATAGCTCTGGAAACACCATATATTTT.

This chain uses TRBV2 with TRBJ2-5; 8 positions agree with TRBD1. The J segment lost 4 bases and the V segment lost 6 bases, leaving 7 bases of the junction unmatched. The CDR3 extends over 14 amino acids. Germline CDR1 reads SNHLY; CDR2 reads FYNNEI. This chain's CDR3 is CASSARTGRETQYF. The CDR3 DNA sequence: TGTGCCAGCAGCGCGAGGACAGGGCGAGAGACCCAGTACTTC.

The table lists this clone with a few counts. The chain links TRBV19 to TRBJ1-2, with D perhaps TRBD1 (6 bases). The ends were cut back, 4 bases at V and 4 bases at J, with 10 bases in the middle. This CDR3 is 13 amino acids long. Germline V gene sequence: CDR1 LNHDA, CDR2 SQIVND (reference sequence). For the CDR3, the DNA is TGTGCCAGTAGTAAAGGAGGGGGCTATGGCTACACCTTC. This gives the protein CASSKGGGYGYTF.

This chain links TRBV7-9 with TRBJ1-3, with D tentatively TRBD1 (6 bases). V was trimmed by 3 bases and J by 0 bases, leaving 9 bases between them. Germline-derived CDR1 and CDR2 are SEHNR and FQNEAQ (reference sequence). The CDR3 contains 15 residues. The CDR3 coding sequence is TGTGCCAGCAGCTTTAGGGGGAGCTCTGGAAACACCATATATTTT. Amino acids: CASSFRGSSGNTIYF.

The rearrangement uses TRBV4-2 and TRBJ1-1; D is ambiguous. Germline CDR1 reads LGHNA; CDR2 reads YNFKEQ. The CDR3 spans 17 residues. Trimming shortened V by 0 bases and J by 4 bases, and 18 bases separated the two germline ends. CDR3 nucleotide sequence: TGTGCCAGCAGCCAAGATAGAATCGGAGGATTTGGCACTGAAGCTTTCTTT. Protein: CASSQDRIGGFGTEAFF.

The J gene is TRBJ1-1, the V gene TRBV4-1; no definite D call. The germline CDR1 and CDR2 sequences are MGHRA and YSYEKL. Deletions cut 1 base from V and 4 bases from J, with 13 bases between. The CDR3 totals 15 residues. The CDR3 loop is CASSQALGEGTEAFF. Here the CDR3 DNA reads TGCGCCAGCAGCCAAGCATTAGGAGAGGGCACTGAAGCTTTCTTT.

The chain has TRBV19 and TRBJ2-1; D call uncertain. The CDR3 has 16 amino acids. Germline values: CDR1 LNHDA, CDR2 SQIVND (reference sequence). V was trimmed by 1 base and J by 0 bases, leaving 10 bases between them. CDR3 residues: CASSIGLLSSYNEQFF. The DNA of the CDR3 is TGTGCCAGTAGTATAGGGCTATTAAGCTCCTACAATGAGCAGTTCTTC.

The rearrangement links TRBV28 to TRBJ1-1, with a weak D call TRBD1 (6 bases). Germline CDR1 is MDHEN and CDR2 is SYDVKM. This CDR3 spans 16 amino acids. The V gene lost 6 bases and the J gene lost 3 bases, with 20 bases spanning the gap. This CDR3 is CASSKFLLRGDTEAFF. The CDR3 nucleotides read TGTGCCAGCAGCAAATTCTTACTCAGGGGAGACACTGAAGCTTTCTTT.

The V call is TRBV30, the J call TRBJ1-2, with D unclear. Trimming stripped 2 bases from V and 6 bases from J, with 16 bases between. Germline-derived CDR1 and CDR2 are GTSNPN and SVGIG (reference sequence). The CDR3 covers 14 residues. For the CDR3, the DNA is TGTGCCTGGAGTTCAAGGCCGGCGGCTGATGGCTACACCTTC. Translated: CAWSSRPAADGYTF.

This chain connects TRBV9 to TRBJ2-7; 9 bases fit TRBD1. The CDR3 sequence is 14 residues long. Looked up from germline, CDR1 is SGDLS and CDR2 is YYNGEE. V dropped 4 bases and J dropped 2; count of bases not matched to a gene: 4. CDR3 protein: CASSKGQGTYEQYF. The CDR3 DNA follows: TGTGCCAGCAGCAAGGGACAGGGAACCTACGAGCAGTACTTC.

This chain uses TRBV10-3 with TRBJ2-7; possible D gene TRBD2, 6 bases. CDR1 is ENHRY and CDR2 is SYGVKD in the germline V gene. Trimming cost V 8 bases and J 6 bases, with 11 bases left between them. The length of the CDR3 is 11 residues. The CDR3 protein is CAIRGSIEQYF. CDR3 nucleotide sequence: TGTGCCATCCGGGGGTCTATCGAGCAGTACTTC.

The chain carries TRBV3-1 (or the pseudogene TRBV3-2) and TRBJ2-1; the match to TRBD2 covers 11 bases. The J segment lost 3 bases and the V segment lost 0 bases, leaving 4 bases of the junction unmatched. This CDR3 has 17 residues. The germline CDR1 and CDR2 sequences are LGHDT and YNNKEL (reference sequence). The CDR3 nucleotides are TGTGCCAGCAGCCAAGATACACTAGCGGGGGTCTACAATGAGCAGTTCTTC. This sequence encodes CASSQDTLAGVYNEQFF.

As for this clone: The same CDR3 arises from other DNA sequences in this sample as well. The genes are TRBV7-2 and TRBJ2-7; 10 positions agree with TRBD2. Germline assignment: CDR1 SGHTA and CDR2 FQGNSA. The CDR3 length is 15 residues. With V trimmed by 1 base and J by 1 base, 1 base remained unmatched. The CDR3, as DNA: TGTGCCAGCAGCTTAGGGACTAGCGGTTCCTACGAGCAGTACTTC. Its protein is CASSLGTSGSYEQYF. The full variable domain, with the rest looked up from reference TRBV7-2 and TRBJ2-7, is GAGVSQSPSNKVTEKGKDVELRCDPISGHTALYWYRQSLGQGLEFLIYFQGNSAPDKSGLPSDRFSAERTGGSVSTLTIQRTQQEDSAVYLCASSLGTSGSYEQYFGPGTRLTVT.

The chain couples TRBV18 to TRBJ2-7; 9 positions match TRBD1. Germline CDR1 reads KGHSH; CDR2 reads LQKENI. The V gene end was trimmed by 1 base and the J gene end by 1 base; junction bases not matched to a gene: 2. CDR3 length: 15 residues. The CDR3 loop is CASSPRGTGSYEQYF. In nucleotides, the CDR3 is TGTGCCAGCTCACCACGGGGGACAGGGTCCTACGAGCAGTACTTC.

The chain carries TRBV28 and TRBJ2-7; the match to TRBD2 covers 8 bases. The CDR3 has 18 amino acids. Germline V lookup: CDR1 MDHEN, CDR2 SYDVKM. Losses at the gene ends were 0 bases for V and 1 base for J; bases not matched to a gene: 11. The CDR3 here is CASSLWGIREGHSYEQYF. The CDR3 bases are TGTGCCAGCAGTTTATGGGGGATACGGGAGGGCCATTCCTACGAGCAGTACTTC. Using reference TRBV28 and TRBJ2-7 for the parts outside the CDR3, the full variable domain is DVKVTQSSRYLVKRTGEKVFLECVQDMDHENMFWYRQDPGLGLRLIYFSYDVKMKEKGDIPEGYSVSREKKERFSLILESASTNQTSMYLCASSLWGIREGHSYEQYFGPGTRLTVT.

On this clone itself: This specimen includes other DNA sequences encoding the same CDR3. The V and J genes are TRBV2 and TRBJ1-5; no firm D call. V was pared by 4 bases and J by 3 bases, with 7 bases between. Germline V lookup: CDR1 SNHLY, CDR2 FYNNEI. This CDR3 contains 13 residues. The CDR3: CASSGGYNQPQHF. The DNA of the CDR3 is TGTGCCAGCAGTGGCGGATACAATCAGCCCCAGCATTTT.

The gene calls are TRBV3-1 (or the pseudogene TRBV3-2) and TRBJ1-1; no reliable D call. Trimming left V 3 bases short and J 4 bases short, with 12 bases between. CDR1 is LGHDT, CDR2 YNNKEL, per germline (reference sequence). The CDR3 is made up of 14 amino acids. CDR3 nucleotide sequence: TGTGCCAGCAGCCAGAATCGAGGCGGCACTGAAGCTTTCTTT. Its translation is CASSQNRGGTEAFF.

The chain joins TRBV19 to TRBJ2-3, with 9 bases identical to TRBD2. After removal of 3 bases from V and 6 bases from J, the junction contained 4 bases not matched to a gene. From germline, CDR1 is LNHDA and CDR2 SQIVND (reference sequence). The CDR3 sequence is 14 residues long. The CDR3 region is CASSMREGPDTQYF. CDR3 bases: TGTGCCAGTAGTATGCGGGAGGGCCCGGATACGCAGTATTTT.

V usage is TRBV19 and J usage is TRBJ1-1, with D unresolved. This CDR3 spans 17 amino acids. CDR1 and CDR2 from the germline V gene are LNHDA and SQIVND (reference sequence). V lost 6 bases and J 0 bases, leaving 20 bases between the germline ends. CDR3 nucleotides: TGTGCCAGTAGCGAGAGGGCCAGGTCAATTTTGAACACTGAAGCTTTCTTT. Translation: CASSERARSILNTEAFF.

The V call is TRBV3-1 (or the pseudogene TRBV3-2), the J call TRBJ2-7; 11 nucleotides match TRBD2. Germline V gene data show CDR1 as LGHDT and CDR2 as YNNKEL (reference sequence). This CDR3 is built from 15 residues. J was trimmed by 6 bases and V by 3 bases; bases with no gene match: 7. In DNA form, the CDR3 reads TGTGCCAGCAGCCATCTAGCGGGAGGTCGGGGCGAGCAGTACTTC. Protein product: CASSHLAGGRGEQYF.

A word on this clone: It is unclear where the CDR3 begins or ends on the DNA, so no DNA is shown, and the CDR3 is as TCRdb lists it. The chain carries TRBV24-1 and TRBJ2-2; the table calls TRBD1, which could not be checked here. The germline V gene encodes CDR1 KGHDR and CDR2 SFDVKD. Termini included, the CDR3 measures 14 amino acids. This CDR3 is CATSVPGNAGELFF.

This rearrangement joins TRBV6-4 to TRBJ1-4; D ambiguous. The CDR3 covers 15 residues. The V gene's germline CDR1 is MRHNA and CDR2 SNTAGT. Between the trimmed V and J ends, which lost 1 base and 5 bases, there was a span of 11 bases. The CDR3: CASSDLEATNEKLFF. Here the CDR3 DNA reads TGTGCCAGCAGTGACTTGGAGGCGACAAATGAAAAACTGTTTTTT.

The chain couples TRBV15 to TRBJ2-5; 10 bases line up with TRBD2. The CDR3 sequence is 18 residues long. Germline-derived CDR1 and CDR2 are LNHNV and YYDKDF (reference sequence). V was pared by 1 base and J by 0 bases, with 8 bases of the junction left unmatched. The chain's CDR3 is CATSRGLAGVTYQETQYF. DNA of the CDR3: TGTGCCACCAGCAGAGGGCTAGCGGGGGTTACGTACCAAGAGACCCAGTACTTC.

In its sample, this clone was seen once. This chain links TRBV7-2 with TRBJ2-1; unclear D gene. The CDR3 is 15 amino acids. V gave up 2 bases and J gave up 0 bases, with 8 bases separating them. CDR1 and CDR2 from the germline V gene are SGHTA and FQGNSA. The CDR3 nucleotides are TGTGCCAGCAGCTTAACGTTTAGCTCCTACAATGAGCAGTTCTTC. It yields the protein CASSLTFSSYNEQFF.

The genes are TRBV18 and TRBJ2-7; 9 nucleotides match TRBD1. CDR1 and CDR2 from the germline V gene are KGHSH and LQKENI. This CDR3 comprises 17 residues. With V trimmed by 6 bases and J by 1 base, 13 bases remained unmatched. As DNA, the CDR3 is TGTGCCAGCTCTCTTAACCACCGGGACAGGGTGTCCTACGAGCAGTACTTC. Protein sequence: CASSLNHRDRVSYEQYF.

The genes are TRBV27 and TRBJ2-7, with 10 bases lining up with TRBD2. There are 14 residues in the CDR3. V lost 5 bases and J lost 6; bases outside the gene matches: 7. Germline CDR1 and CDR2: MNHEY and SMNVEV (reference sequence). The CDR3 sequence is CASSLLAGGTEQYF. The CDR3 nucleotides are TGTGCCAGCAGTCTGTTAGCGGGAGGTACCGAGCAGTACTTC.

This clone has just a few counts. V usage is TRBV19 and J usage is TRBJ2-2; 12 nucleotides align to TRBD1. Losses at the gene ends were 7 bases for V and 7 bases for J; bases not matched to a gene: 10. Germline CDR1 reads LNHDA; CDR2 reads SQIVND (reference sequence). The CDR3 length is 16 residues. In DNA form, the CDR3 reads TGTGCCAGTACCCGTCGGGGACAGGGGGCCGGCGGGGAGCTGTTTTTT. Protein sequence: CASTRRGQGAGGELFF.

Only a few counts were recorded for this clone. The rearrangement links TRBV7-8 to TRBJ1-1; TRBD1 agrees at 11 bases. V dropped 5 bases and J dropped 6; count of bases not matched to a gene: 8. The CDR3 extends over 15 amino acids. Germline loops: CDR1 SGHVS, CDR2 FQNEAQ. CDR3 nucleotides: TGTGCCAGCAGCGGACAGGGGGCGACTCTCTCTGAAGCTTTCTTT. It is translated as CASSGQGATLSEAFF.